Described below is a single T cell receptor (beta chain) sequence and its context. The germline V gene has CDR1 SGHRS and CDR2 YFSETQ. The CDR3 spans 14 residues. The V segment lost 6 bases and the J segment 5 bases; nucleotides outside the gene matches: 10. As it was prepared, the TCRbeta library received unique molecular identifiers. In TCRdb, the PCR reads were re-called with MiXCR into one record per CDR3 protein. Of some 290,000 distinct CDR3 sequences in the sample, 9.9% are singletons; the top ten hold about 9.4%. These data belong to a study of T-cell reconstitution after alpha-beta-depleted transplantation in children.

The receptor was derived from a human donor who donated a stem cell graft to a child with SCID. The V and J genes are TRBV5-1 and TRBJ2-7; 8 nucleotides line up with TRBD2. The sequences come from PBMCs from the stem cell graft donor, collected from the stem cell graft. CDR3 sequence: CASNPGGPGNEQYF. CDR3 nucleotide sequence: TGCGCCAGCAACCCGGGGGGGCCAGGGAACGAGCAGTACTTC. The full variable domain, in which reference TRBV5-1 and TRBJ2-7 provide the parts outside the CDR3, is KAGVTQTPRYLIKTRGQQVTLSCSPISGHRSVSWYQQTPGQGLQFLFEYFSETQRNKGNFPGRFSGRQFSNSRSEMNVSTLELGDSALYLCASNPGGPGNEQYFGPGTRLTVT.